The 24 T cell receptor beta chains listed next were all sequenced from one sample in a study of T-cell reconstitution after alpha-beta-depleted transplantation in children. During its preparation, the TCRbeta library received unique molecular identifiers. In TCRdb, the PCR reads were re-called with MiXCR into one record per CDR3 protein. The sample shows around 960,000 distinct CDR3 sequences, about 31% of them seen only once. The sequencing used PBMCs, mostly from graft donor cells, collected 360 days after TCRalphabeta/CD19-depleted stem cell transplant. Receptors originate from a boy in the first two years of life who had a stem cell transplant for SCID, so the T cells may come from the graft donor.

This clonotype showed up just a few times. This chain connects TRBV27 to TRBJ2-1; TRBD1 aligns across 10 bases. Germline values: CDR1 MNHEY, CDR2 SMNVEV (reference sequence). Trimming removed 8 bases from V and 7 bases from J; junction bases left unmatched: 11. The CDR3 sequence is 15 residues long. As DNA, the CDR3 is TGTGCCAGCGCCCCCGGGACAGGGGTTGAGAATGAGCAGTTCTTC. Translated, it gives CASAPGTGVENEQFF.

Ten or more counts support this clonotype. The J gene is TRBJ2-3, the V gene TRBV12-3 or TRBV12-4; 8 bases are shared with TRBD1. This CDR3 has 15 amino acids. Trimming at V came to 6 bases and at J to 2 bases, leaving 7 bases not matched to a gene. This CDR3 reads CASSPGTGYTDTQYF. In DNA form, the CDR3 reads TGTGCCAGCAGCCCCGGGACAGGCTACACAGATACGCAGTATTTT.

As regards this clonotype: A junction boundary mismatches the germline segment, possibly from a read error. The CDR3 region has the DNA TGCAGCGCTGAAGAGACAGGGCTTAGCACAGATACGCAGTATTTT. Translated, it gives CSAEETGLSTDTQYF. The chain employs TRBV29-1 and TRBJ2-3; 7 bases map to TRBD1. Germline loops: CDR1 SQVTM, CDR2 ANQGSEA. The CDR3 has 15 residues.

This chain uses TRBV4-3 with TRBJ2-5; 7 bases align to TRBD2. The germline CDR1 and CDR2 sequences are LGHNA and YSLEER. The CDR3 sequence is 16 residues long. The J segment lost 5 bases and the V segment lost 2 bases, leaving 11 bases of the junction unmatched. This chain's CDR3 is CASSQRKLAGGETQYF. DNA of the CDR3: TGCGCCAGCAGCCAAAGGAAATTAGCCGGGGGGGAGACCCAGTACTTC.

This clonotype has at least ten counts. This chain joins TRBV28 and TRBJ2-7; 9 nucleotides line up with TRBD1. CDR1 and CDR2 (germline): MDHEN, SYDVKM. This CDR3 contains 15 residues. J gave up 0 bases and V 4 bases, and 4 bases lay outside the gene matches. The CDR3 loop is CASSSRDRVSYEQYF. The CDR3 coding sequence is TGTGCCAGCAGTTCCCGGGACAGGGTCTCCTACGAGCAGTACTTC.

Ten or more counts support this clonotype. The gene calls are TRBV27 and TRBJ1-1; D gene ambiguous. V shed 7 bases and J shed 8 bases, with 23 bases lying between them. CDR1 and CDR2 (germline): MNHEY, SMNVEV (reference sequence). CDR3 length equals 15 residues. This chain's CDR3 is CASKSSPYPGEEAFF. For the CDR3, the DNA is TGTGCCAGCAAAAGTTCCCCTTATCCCGGGGAGGAAGCTTTCTTT.

This clonotype has more than one count but fewer than ten. The chain joins TRBV27 to TRBJ1-5, with D perhaps matching TRBD1 (5 bases). V was clipped by 3 bases and J by 5 bases, with 14 bases between them. This CDR3 comprises 15 residues. Germline-derived CDR1 and CDR2 are MNHEY and SMNVEV (reference sequence). This chain's CDR3 is CASSFRGGRDQPQHF. As DNA, the CDR3 is TGTGCCAGCAGTTTCCGGGGCGGACGGGATCAGCCCCAGCATTTT.

This sequence joins TRBV7-8 and TRBJ2-1, with 9 bases aligning to TRBD1. Germline CDR1 is SGHVS and CDR2 is FQNEAQ. Unmatched junction bases numbered 7, after V lost 5 bases and J lost 8 bases. The CDR3 is 14 residues long. The CDR3 DNA reads TGTGCCAGCAGCCGCCGGGACAGGGCGGATGAGCAGTTCTTC. This encodes CASSRRDRADEQFF.

The genes are TRBV20-1 and TRBJ1-5; D ambiguous. The CDR3 covers 13 residues. Germline V gives CDR1 DFQATT, CDR2 SNEGSKA (reference sequence). Trimming removed 3 bases from V and 3 bases from J, with 9 bases in between. In DNA, the CDR3 is TGCAGTGCTAGGGCAGCCTCCAATCAGCCCCAGCATTTT. As protein: CSARAASNQPQHF.

V usage is TRBV20-1 and J usage is TRBJ2-3, with D possibly TRBD2 on 6 matching bases. CDR1 is DFQATT and CDR2 is SNEGSKA in the germline V gene (reference sequence). V lost 5 bases and J 2 bases, leaving 17 bases between the germline ends. This CDR3 is built from 15 residues. The DNA for the CDR3 is TGCAGTGCTTCAGAGGTCGGGGGTTTCACAGATACGCAGTATTTT. Translation gives CSASEVGGFTDTQYF.

This chain connects TRBV20-1 to TRBJ2-3; the D gene could be TRBD1 or TRBD2 (5 bases each). The CDR3 is made up of 12 amino acids. Trimming removed 3 bases at V and 10 bases at J, with 14 bases between. Looked up from germline, CDR1 is DFQATT and CDR2 is SNEGSKA (reference sequence). The CDR3: CSASRDLFPQYF. As DNA, the CDR3 is TGCAGTGCTAGCCGGGACCTCTTCCCGCAGTATTTT.

The table lists this clonotype with a few counts. The chain joins TRBV20-1 to TRBJ2-3, with unresolved D. In germline, CDR1 is DFQATT, CDR2 SNEGSKA (reference sequence). The CDR3 runs 14 residues. V was cut by 0 bases and J by 0 bases, with 7 bases left in between. The CDR3 nucleotides read TGCAGTGCTAGAGATCAAGGGAGCACAGATACGCAGTATTTT. Encoded protein: CSARDQGSTDTQYF.

This clonotype was seen only once. The V and J genes are TRBV5-5 and TRBJ1-6, with unresolved D. Between the trimmed V and J ends, which lost 0 bases and 6 bases, there was a span of 19 bases. Germline CDR1 reads SGHKS; CDR2 reads YYEKEE (reference sequence). CDR3 length: 18 amino acids. In DNA, the CDR3 is TGTGCCAGCAGCTTGGCCGCAGGAGCCCCCTTCCTTAATTCACCCCTCCACTTT. It codes for CASSLAAGAPFLNSPLHF.

The chain is built from TRBV20-1 and TRBJ2-2; 10 bases line up with TRBD1. Per germline, CDR1 DFQATT and CDR2 SNEGSKA (reference sequence). CDR3 length: 14 residues. The V segment lost 6 bases and the J segment 6 bases; nucleotides outside the gene matches: 7. CDR3 bases: TGCAGTGCCCCCGGGACAGGGGCTTCCGGGGAGCTGTTTTTT. It specifies CSAPGTGASGELFF.

This clonotype was detected a few times. The chain is built from TRBV20-1 and TRBJ2-7; D possibly corresponds to TRBD1 (6 bases). The germline V and J ends were trimmed by 3 bases and 4 bases, with 13 bases remaining between them. Germline-derived CDR1 and CDR2 are DFQATT and SNEGSKA (reference sequence). The CDR3 is 13 residues long. For the CDR3, the DNA is TGCAGTGCTAGCCTAAACAGGGAGTACGAGCAGTACTTC. Translating it yields CSASLNREYEQYF.

This clonotype was seen a handful of times. The chain has TRBV27 and TRBJ2-1; possible D gene TRBD2, 5 bases. Between the trimmed V and J ends, which lost 4 bases and 3 bases, there was a span of 13 bases. CDR3 length: 15 residues. Per germline, CDR1 MNHEY and CDR2 SMNVEV (reference sequence). CDR3 residues: CASSSGITYYNEQFF. CDR3 nucleotides: TGTGCCAGCAGTTCGGGGATTACTTACTACAATGAGCAGTTCTTC.

The CDR3 DNA is TGCAGTGCTAGATTAGCGGGGAAAAGCTCCTACGAGCAGTACTTC. It encodes CSARLAGKSSYEQYF. The chain links TRBV20-1 to TRBJ2-7; 8 bases line up with TRBD2. V dropped 2 bases and J dropped 0; count of bases not matched to a gene: 6. CDR1 is DFQATT, CDR2 SNEGSKA, per germline (reference sequence). The CDR3 extends over 15 amino acids.

This chain uses TRBV4-2 with TRBJ2-3; 9 bases agree with TRBD1. CDR1 and CDR2 from the germline V gene are LGHNA and YNFKEQ. Unmatched junction bases numbered 5, after V lost 1 base and J lost 0 bases. The CDR3 consists of 17 residues. The CDR3, as DNA: TGTGCCAGCAGCCAAGCCTTCGGGACAGGGAGCACAGATACGCAGTATTTT. Its protein is CASSQAFGTGSTDTQYF.

V gene TRBV6-2 or TRBV6-3 combines with J gene TRBJ2-2, with 11 bases fitting TRBD2. CDR1 and CDR2 (germline): MNHEY, SVGEGT. This CDR3 region has 16 residues. V gave up 6 bases and J gave up 2 bases; unmatched junction bases: 5. The DNA for the CDR3 is TGTGCCAGCAGCCGACTAGCGGGGCCCAACACCGGGGAGCTGTTTTTT. It codes for CASSRLAGPNTGELFF.

The CDR3 loop reads CASSLVTSGGIEQFF. The CDR3 DNA follows: TGTGCCAGCAGCTTAGTGACTAGCGGAGGGATAGAGCAGTTCTTC. J is TRBJ2-1 and V is TRBV7-2; 9 bases line up with TRBD2. Germline loops: CDR1 SGHTA, CDR2 FQGNSA. Germline trimming cut 1 base from V and 10 bases from J; bases unmatched to any gene: 8. The CDR3 runs 15 residues.

This chain uses TRBV12-3 or TRBV12-4 with TRBJ2-7, with no clear D. The CDR3 spans 14 residues. V was cut by 3 bases and J by 1 base, with 10 bases left in between. The CDR3 is CASSFGQTSYEQYF. The CDR3 DNA sequence: TGTGCCAGCAGTTTCGGGCAGACATCCTACGAGCAGTACTTC.

The chain uses TRBV29-1 and TRBJ2-7; a possible D gene is TRBD1 (5 bases). CDR3 length equals 13 residues. The germline V and J ends were trimmed by 4 bases and 4 bases, with 14 bases remaining between them. Germline CDR1 and CDR2: SQVTM and ANQGSEA. The CDR3 spells CSVVYRWDYEQYF. The CDR3 DNA reads TGCAGCGTTGTGTACAGGTGGGATTACGAGCAGTACTTC.

This rearrangement joins TRBV29-1 to TRBJ2-7; D is perhaps TRBD1 (6 bases). This CDR3 is built from 12 residues. Trimming took off 5 bases at V and 5 bases at J, with 13 bases between the two ends. Germline CDR1 reads SQVTM; CDR2 reads ANQGSEA. The CDR3 loop is CSVTGRRDEQYF. DNA of the CDR3: TGCAGCGTTACAGGGCGGCGGGACGAGCAGTACTTC.

The rearrangement uses TRBV20-1 and TRBJ1-3; D unclear. With 5 bases removed from V and 2 bases from J, the gap between germline ends came to 7 bases. The CDR3 sequence is 12 residues long. Germline V CDR1 and CDR2: DFQATT, SNEGSKA (reference sequence). For the CDR3, the DNA is TGCAGTGCTGTCGGGGCTGGAAACACCATATATTTT. It codes for CSAVGAGNTIYF.